Sequencing of this T cell receptor (beta chain) was carried out in a study of cytomegalovirus exposure and HLA in healthy donors. The V gene end was trimmed by 5 bases and the J gene end by 5 bases; junction bases not matched to a gene: 10. Germline CDR1 is MDHEN and CDR2 is SYDVKM. The CDR3 is 15 residues long. Amplification used 60 Vbeta primers and 13 Jbeta primers. Libraries were prepared by immunoSEQ multiplex PCR; TCRdb keeps only in-frame clonotypes and omits some of them. The repertoire shows tens of thousands of clones; the top ten hold about 0.5%. The sequenced sample was PBMCs. This clonotype was sampled from a man in his fifties in good health and CMV-seronegative. This chain connects TRBV28 to TRBJ2-7; 9 bases fit TRBD1. CDR3 region: CASSSPGQGTHEQYF. The DNA of the CDR3 is TGTGCCAGCAGTAGCCCGGGACAGGGTACCCACGAGCAGTACTTC.